The next 28 T cell receptor beta chains were all read from a single sample in a study of T cell repertoires in cytomegalovirus infection (dated by TCRdb to the late 2010s). This sample was sequenced with an Illumina HiSeq 1500. The raw public data were reprocessed by TCRdb itself: fastp quality trimming at Q25, MiXCR clonotype calling, in-frame beta chains only. Duplicate CDR3 protein sequences are folded into a single record with the most common DNA and genes. The table for this sample lists about 130,000 distinct CDR3 sequences; almost 9% of them were counted only once. 10% of the sample goes to the ten largest clones. Sequencing input: PBMCs. The receptors here all came from a human donor in good health (CMV status not recorded). Some clones in this sample may be carry-over from other donors' samples.

This clonotype was seen repeatedly, ten times or more. This chain links TRBV20-1 with TRBJ2-1; 9 nucleotides align to TRBD2. The V gene's germline CDR1 is DFQATT and CDR2 SNEGSKA (reference sequence). The V gene end was trimmed by 3 bases and the J gene end by 10 bases; junction bases not matched to a gene: 7. This CDR3 spans 13 amino acids. This CDR3 reads CSARAGGPKEQFF. In nucleotides, the CDR3 is TGCAGTGCTAGGGCGGGGGGGCCGAAGGAGCAGTTCTTC.

The sample holds a few counts of this clonotype. V and J are TRBV29-1 and TRBJ1-5; 8 bases agree with TRBD1. Looked up from germline, CDR1 is SQVTM and CDR2 is ANQGSEA. The V gene end was trimmed by 4 bases and the J gene end by 5 bases; junction bases not matched to a gene: 4. This CDR3 has 13 amino acids. This CDR3 is CSVVETGDQPQHF. CDR3 nucleotide sequence: TGCAGCGTTGTAGAGACAGGGGATCAGCCCCAGCATTTT.

There are a few counts of this clonotype. The gene calls are TRBV28 and TRBJ1-5, with TRBD1 matching over 8 bases. CDR1 and CDR2 (germline): MDHEN, SYDVKM. Trimming removed 5 bases from V and 1 base from J; junction bases left unmatched: 4. The CDR3 covers 15 residues. CDR3 sequence: CASSTGGRSNQPQHF. The CDR3 nucleotides are TGTGCCAGCAGTACAGGGGGGAGAAGCAATCAGCCCCAGCATTTT. Filled out from reference TRBV28 and TRBJ1-5, the complete variable domain reads DVKVTQSSRYLVKRTGEKVFLECVQDMDHENMFWYRQDPGLGLRLIYFSYDVKMKEKGDIPEGYSVSREKKERFSLILESASTNQTSMYLCASSTGGRSNQPQHFGDGTRLSIL.

This clonotype was recorded at least ten times. The chain has TRBV28 and TRBJ2-7, with D unclear. The germline CDR1 and CDR2 sequences are MDHEN and SYDVKM. Trimming removed 6 bases at V and 2 bases at J, with 20 bases between. The CDR3 spans 16 residues. DNA for the CDR3: TGTGCCAGCAGCCGCCTAAATATTGACACGACCTACGAGCAGTACTTC. Translation: CASSRLNIDTTYEQYF.

This clonotype came up many times. The J gene is TRBJ2-3, the V gene TRBV7-2, with a tentative D call TRBD2 (7 bases). CDR1 SGHTA and CDR2 FQGNSA come from the germline V gene. V was clipped by 2 bases and J by 8 bases, with 14 bases between them. The CDR3 runs to 14 residues. This chain's CDR3 is CASSLPGGLGTQYF. CDR3 DNA: TGTGCCAGCAGCTTACCCGGGGGGCTAGGTACGCAGTATTTT.

Notes on this clonotype: Mismatch with germline at one junction end may stem from a read error. The chain recombines TRBV2 with TRBJ2-1, with TRBD2 matching over 10 bases. The CDR3 runs 15 residues. Germline loops: CDR1 SNHLY, CDR2 FYNNEI. The chain's CDR3 is CPSSLAGGVYNEQFF. CDR3 nucleotides: TGTCCCAGCAGTTTAGCGGGGGGCGTATACAATGAGCAGTTCTTC.

This clonotype was observed many times. V and J are TRBV28 and TRBJ1-5; 9 nucleotides agree with TRBD1. Germline CDR1 MDHEN, CDR2 SYDVKM. CDR3 length: 15 amino acids. V gave up 0 bases and J gave up 5 bases; unmatched junction bases: 2. The CDR3 DNA reads TGTGCCAGCAGTTTATGGACAGGGGGTTATCAGCCCCAGCATTTT. Its translation: CASSLWTGGYQPQHF.

This clonotype was counted ten times or more. The chain links TRBV6-1 to TRBJ1-1, with D unresolved. CDR3 size: 14 residues. The germline V gene has CDR1 MNHNS and CDR2 SASEGT. V was pared by 7 bases and J by 5 bases, with 17 bases between. CDR3 sequence: CASTGRQMGTEAFF. The CDR3 DNA is TGTGCCAGCACCGGGCGGCAGATGGGGACTGAAGCTTTCTTT.

This clonotype was seen repeatedly, ten times or more. The rearrangement joins TRBV4-1 to TRBJ1-2; D perhaps matches TRBD1 (6 bases). The V end lost 0 bases, the J end lost 0 bases, and 11 bases lay between the germline ends. This CDR3 is 16 amino acids long. Germline CDR1 MGHRA, CDR2 YSYEKL. The CDR3: CASSQDLDRTNYGYTF. The DNA for the CDR3 is TGCGCCAGCAGCCAAGACCTAGACAGGACTAACTATGGCTACACCTTC.

This clonotype was counted between two and nine times. The chain joins TRBV15 to TRBJ1-2, with 7 bases identical to TRBD1. The CDR3 has 14 amino acids. The J segment lost 7 bases and the V segment lost 3 bases, leaving 8 bases of the junction unmatched. CDR1 and CDR2 (germline): LNHNV, YYDKDF (reference sequence). CDR3 sequence: CATSSPLTGSGYTF. CDR3 bases: TGTGCCACCAGCAGCCCCTTGACAGGGAGTGGCTACACCTTC.

This clonotype occurred many times. The CDR3 nucleotides are TGTGCCAGCAGCTCTTCGACAGCAATGAACACTGAAGCTTTCTTT. Amino acid sequence: CASSSSTAMNTEAFF. The chain employs TRBV7-9 and TRBJ1-1; D perhaps matches TRBD1 (5 bases). Germline V gene data show CDR1 as SEHNR and CDR2 as FQNEAQ (reference sequence). This CDR3 has 15 amino acids. V dropped 4 bases and J dropped 0 bases, with 12 bases sitting between them.

The table lists this clonotype with many counts. The rearrangement joins TRBV9 to TRBJ1-1; tentatively, D is TRBD1 (5 bases). V shed 0 bases and J shed 8 bases, with 11 bases lying between them. CDR1 and CDR2 from the germline V gene are SGDLS and YYNGEE. This CDR3 has 13 amino acids. CDR3 protein: CASSVVTGGEAFF. The CDR3 nucleotides are TGTGCCAGCAGCGTAGTCACTGGGGGGGAAGCTTTCTTT. The variable domain in full, with the rest retrieved from reference TRBV9 and TRBJ1-1, is DSGVTQTPKHLITATGQRVTLRCSPRSGDLSVYWYQQSLDQGLQFLIQYYNGEERAKGNILERFSAQQFPDLHSELNLSSLELGDSALYFCASSVVTGGEAFFGQGTRLTVV.

This clonotype was detected many times. This rearrangement joins TRBV25-1 to TRBJ1-4; the D is unclear. Germline CDR1 is MGHDK and CDR2 is SYGVNS. This CDR3 is built from 14 residues. Trimming cost V 4 bases and J 2 bases, with 8 bases left between them. The CDR3 DNA is TGTGCCAGCAGTGTGGGAAGCACTAATGAAAAACTGTTTTTT. Protein: CASSVGSTNEKLFF.

The chain uses TRBV29-1 and TRBJ1-2; D unresolved. Germline V gene data show CDR1 as SQVTM and CDR2 as ANQGSEA. CDR3 length equals 13 residues. The germline V and J ends were trimmed by 0 bases and 4 bases, with 9 bases remaining between them. In nucleotides, the CDR3 is TGCAGCGTTGAAGATCTAGGGATCTATGGCTACACCTTC. Protein: CSVEDLGIYGYTF. The whole variable domain, filled in from reference TRBV29-1 and TRBJ1-2, reads SAVISQKPSRDICQRGTSLTIQCQVDSQVTMMFWYRQQPGQSLTLIATANQGSEATYESGFVIDKFPISRPNLTFSTLTVSNMSPEDSSIYLCSVEDLGIYGYTFGSGTRLTVV.

This clonotype was detected ten times or more. The gene calls are TRBV28 and TRBJ1-5; no definite D call. Germline V gene lookup returns CDR1 MDHEN and CDR2 SYDVKM. Deletions cut 3 bases from V and 0 bases from J, with 18 bases between. The CDR3 loop spans 18 amino acids. In DNA, the CDR3 is TGTGCCAGCAGTTTTATGACGTTCAGGCCACTTAGCAATCAGCCCCAGCATTTT. It is translated as CASSFMTFRPLSNQPQHF.

This clonotype was counted many times. The chain joins TRBV7-2 to TRBJ2-7; 8 bases match TRBD1. With 5 bases clipped from V and 0 bases from J, the junction kept 9 bases outside the gene matches. The CDR3 loop spans 16 amino acids. Germline CDR1 reads SGHTA; CDR2 reads FQGNSA. CDR3 DNA: TGTGCCAGCAGCGCACGAACCGGGACAGGCTCCTACGAGCAGTACTTC. Translated, it gives CASSARTGTGSYEQYF.

This clonotype was counted a few times. The rearrangement uses TRBV7-9 and TRBJ2-3; D possibly uses TRBD1 or TRBD2 (5 bases each). V was cut by 1 base and J by 7 bases, with 12 bases left in between. The CDR3 has 14 amino acids. The germline V gene encodes CDR1 SEHNR and CDR2 FQNEAQ (reference sequence). The CDR3 DNA reads as TGTGCCAGCAGCTTAGGAGGGGAGATTAATACGCAGTATTTT. Encoded protein: CASSLGGEINTQYF.

This clonotype was observed a few times. The CDR3 DNA follows: TGCAGTGGGACTAGCGGGGGGGGGGGGGCGGTAGATACGCAGTATTTT. Protein sequence: CSGTSGGGGAVDTQYF. This sequence joins TRBV20-1 and TRBJ2-3, with TRBD2 matching over 15 bases. The germline V gene encodes CDR1 DFQATT and CDR2 SNEGSKA (reference sequence). V dropped 7 bases and J dropped 5; count of bases not matched to a gene: 10. This CDR3 is built from 16 residues.

This clonotype was picked up many times. The chain uses TRBV2 and TRBJ2-1, with TRBD2 identical over 8 bases. V lost 6 bases to trimming and J lost 8 bases; unmatched junction nucleotides: 6. This CDR3 is built from 13 residues. The V gene's germline CDR1 is SNHLY and CDR2 FYNNEI. The CDR3 DNA is TGTGCCAGCAGCGTACCCGGGAGGGATGAGCAGTTCTTC. Its protein is CASSVPGRDEQFF.

Many counts were recorded for this clonotype. This rearrangement joins TRBV20-1 to TRBJ1-3; D is perhaps TRBD1 (5 bases). Per the germline V gene, CDR1 is DFQATT and CDR2 is SNEGSKA (reference sequence). The CDR3 covers 14 residues. Trimming took off 3 bases at V and 2 bases at J, with 11 bases between the two ends. The CDR3: CSARGGGPGNTIYF. CDR3 DNA sequence: TGCAGTGCTAGGGGGGGAGGACCTGGAAACACCATATATTTT.

Many counts were recorded for this clonotype. The chain recombines TRBV28 with TRBJ2-5; D might be TRBD1 or TRBD2, each matching 6 bases. V was pared by 2 bases and J by 5 bases, with 21 bases between. Germline lookup yields CDR1 MDHEN and CDR2 SYDVKM. The CDR3 extends over 17 amino acids. The DNA for the CDR3 is TGTGCCAGCAGTTTAGGGAACCTTTTTAGGGGGGATGAGACCCAGTACTTC. It specifies CASSLGNLFRGDETQYF.

The chain joins TRBV25-1 to TRBJ1-1, with 9 bases identical to TRBD1. J gave up 9 bases and V 8 bases, and 10 bases lay outside the gene matches. The germline V gene encodes CDR1 MGHDK and CDR2 SYGVNS. CDR3 length equals 13 residues. The CDR3 loop reads CASGETGTGKAFF. As DNA, the CDR3 is TGTGCCAGCGGGGAGACCGGGACAGGGAAAGCTTTCTTT. The full variable domain, completed using reference TRBV25-1 and TRBJ1-1, is EADIYQTPRYLVIGTGKKITLECSQTMGHDKMYWYQQDPGMELHLIHYSYGVNSTEKGDLSSESTVSRIRTEHFPLTLESARPSHTSQYLCASGETGTGKAFFGQGTRLTVV.

This clonotype was counted a few times. V and J are TRBV7-3 and TRBJ1-1; 7 nucleotides line up with TRBD1. Germline V gives CDR1 SGHTA, CDR2 FQGTGA. V trimming: 7 bases; J trimming: 3 bases; junction bases outside the gene matches: 11. CDR3 size: 15 residues. CDR3 loop: CASTPDRVRDTEAFF. CDR3 coding DNA: TGTGCCAGCACCCCCGACAGGGTGAGAGACACTGAAGCTTTCTTT.

This clonotype was counted ten times or more. The chain has TRBV20-1 and TRBJ1-1; TRBD1 matches 11 bases. The CDR3 totals 16 residues. With V trimmed by 3 bases and J by 0 bases, 6 bases remained unmatched. Germline values: CDR1 DFQATT, CDR2 SNEGSKA (reference sequence). The chain's CDR3 is CSARAGTGGLNTEAFF. Written as DNA, the CDR3 is TGCAGTGCTAGGGCAGGGACAGGGGGGTTGAACACTGAAGCTTTCTTT.

This clonotype was found many times. V usage is TRBV7-8 and J usage is TRBJ2-5; D is uncertain. V lost 1 base to trimming and J lost 1 base, with 7 bases between them. This CDR3 has 14 amino acids. From germline, CDR1 is SGHVS and CDR2 FQNEAQ. Here the CDR3 DNA reads TGTGCCAGCAGCTTAGAGGCAGGCCAAGAGACCCAGTACTTC. Translation: CASSLEAGQETQYF. Based on the CDR3 plus reference TRBV7-8 and TRBJ2-5, the full variable domain is GAGVSQSPRYKVAKRGQDVALRCDPISGHVSLFWYQQALGQGPEFLTYFQNEAQLDKSGLPSDRFFAERPEGSVSTLKIQRTQQEDSAVYLCASSLEAGQETQYFGPGTRLLVL.

J is TRBJ2-7 and V is TRBV3-1; 10 bases are a match to TRBD2. V shed 1 base and J 1 base; nucleotides not matched to a gene: 1. Germline CDR1 reads LGHDT; CDR2 reads YNNKEL (reference sequence). The CDR3 consists of 15 residues. The CDR3 spells CASSQGTSGSYEQYF. The CDR3 DNA reads as TGTGCCAGCAGCCAAGGGACTAGCGGATCCTACGAGCAGTACTTC.

This clonotype was picked up many times. The chain couples TRBV28 to TRBJ1-1, with D unclear. CDR3 size: 12 residues. Germline assignment: CDR1 MDHEN and CDR2 SYDVKM. V lost 3 bases and J lost 5, with 7 bases in between. The CDR3 protein is CASSFLGTEAFF. Here the CDR3 DNA reads TGTGCCAGCAGTTTCCTAGGGACTGAAGCTTTCTTT. Drawing the rest from reference TRBV28 and TRBJ1-1, the complete variable domain is DVKVTQSSRYLVKRTGEKVFLECVQDMDHENMFWYRQDPGLGLRLIYFSYDVKMKEKGDIPEGYSVSREKKERFSLILESASTNQTSMYLCASSFLGTEAFFGQGTRLTVV.

This clonotype was found a few times. The rearrangement joins TRBV5-6 to TRBJ2-3, with TRBD2 matching 12 bases. The germline V gene has CDR1 SGHDT and CDR2 YYEEEE. V trimming: 4 bases; J trimming: 2 bases; junction bases outside the gene matches: 8. The CDR3 spans 17 residues. The CDR3, as DNA: TGTGCCAGCAGCAAGGTTGGACTAGCGGGGAACACAGATACGCAGTATTTT. It translates to CASSKVGLAGNTDTQYF.